A single TCR beta chain is shown here with its context. The data are from a study of T cells in Graves' hyperthyroidism and ophthalmopathy. No ophthalmopathy progression within 18 months constituted stable Graves' hyperthyroidism. Uncontrolled infection, other autoimmune disease, pregnancy or lactation led to exclusion. About 10 ml of fresh peripheral blood supplied the PBMCs. The investigators amplified TCR beta CDR3 regions from RNA transcripts. Carried out on the TCR CDR3, a first-round RT-PCR used the HTBI primer set. MiXCR, applied by TCRdb to the multiplex PCR reads, yields one record per CDR3 protein. This table holds approximately 430,000 distinct CDR3 sequences, around a sixth found once. V shed 1 base, J shed 4 bases, and the junction held 6 bases outside the gene matches. Germline V CDR1 and CDR2: SGHRS, YFSETQ. The CDR3 length is 15 residues.

Sequenced: blood. The receptor comes from a young woman with Graves' hyperthyroidism. The chain links TRBV5-1 to TRBJ2-5; 8 bases fit TRBD2. The CDR3 region is CASSLIGGASETQYF. The CDR3 bases are TGCGCCAGCAGCTTGATCGGGGGGGCTTCAGAGACCCAGTACTTC.